This T cell receptor (beta chain) was sequenced during a study of T cells in tumors after PD-1 blockade. At the level of the study: Each patient got pembrolizumab 200 mg every 3 weeks or cemiplimab 350 mg every 2 weeks. Blood samples averaged around 110,000 templates (range roughly 22,000-260,000) and fewer than 45,000 unique clonotypes.

V was trimmed by 1 base and J by 11 bases, leaving 17 bases between them. Per the germline V gene, CDR1 is SGHTA and CDR2 is FQGNSA. The CDR3 has 14 amino acids. The repertoire was sequenced with immunoSEQ multiplex PCR; TCRdb's copy has only in-frame clones and lacks some. This sample has under 75,000 clones, with over 65% found just once. This sequence was found in a human donor with basal cell carcinoma. This chain links TRBV7-2 with TRBJ1-1, with D perhaps TRBD1 (6 bases). This specimen was PBMCs, taken after anti-PD-1 treatment. The CDR3 DNA reads as TGTGCCAGCAGCTTAGGAGGGAGGGGGGGAGTGGCTTTCTTT. It translates to CASSLGGRGGVAFF.